This T cell receptor (beta chain) was documented in a study of CD8+ T cells in alopecia areata (dated 2018 in TCRdb). In the study overall: The treated patients, all with moderate-to-severe alopecia areata, were enrolled in an open-label pilot trial of oral tofacitinib given at 5 to 10 mg twice daily. Patients stayed on tofacitinib for 6 to 18 months and then had 6 months of follow-up off drug so that delayed response and recurrence could be assessed. High-throughput TCRbeta sequencing was used to examine T cell clonal expansion in alopecia areata in both the C3H/HeJ mouse model and human patients. On the human side, TCRbeta sequencing was run on scalp tissue and on sorted CD4+ and CD8+ peripheral blood T cells from healthy controls and from alopecia areata patients with either patchy or totalis/universalis disease. Biopsies were taken from tofacitinib-treated patients at baseline and again at 4 and 24 weeks into treatment, and several of those patients also had a later scalp biopsy. Scalp clonality was compared across normal scalp (n=4), patchy alopecia areata scalp (n=8), and alopecia totalis/universalis scalp (n=8). RNA was obtained with the PAXgene miRNA kit for fixed scalp, the miRNeasy kit for PBMCs, and the RNeasy kit for mouse skin. immunoSEQ multiplex PCR using 35 Vbeta forward primers and 13 Jbeta reverse primers was used to amplify TCRbeta CDR3 regions.

The full study reports these points: Compared with normal scalp, lesional scalp had higher clonality and more expanded CD8+ clones, particularly in alopecia totalis/universalis, a pattern that suggests antigenic drive. Scalp TCR repertoire analysis is complicated because resident alphabeta T cells in normal human skin are also sequenced, whereas mouse skin is dominated by gammadelta T cells. Shared TCR sequences between patients were less evident than in mice, which may be partly attributable to HLA diversity in the patient population.

In regard to this clone: What this receptor recognizes is not known. No qualities accompany the bases; no much larger clone lies one base away.

This specimen's time point label, per the study, means: baseline before oral tofacitinib. Lesional scalp punch biopsies and peripheral blood were collected from alopecia areata patients. After PBMCs were isolated by density centrifugation and stained for CD3, CD4 and CD8, a FACSAria was used to sort CD4+ and CD8+ T cells. CDR1 is given as SEHNR and CDR2 as FQNEAQ, both from the germline V gene (reference sequence). From cysteine to phenylalanine, the CDR3 is 18 amino acids long. Kept here is only the CDR3 DNA, which spans 54 bases and is read in frame from base 1. The V and J ends are trimmed by 5 bases and 2 bases, leaving 24 bases between them. The library was prepared using the immunoSEQ multiplex PCR assay. For TCR sequencing, RNA was extracted from every sample and reverse transcribed into cDNA to serve as template. SuperScript III was used for first-strand cDNA synthesis, primed with a 2:1 mix of oligo-dT and random hexamers. A synthetic immune receptor repertoire was used to measure amplification bias, and any remaining bias was corrected computationally. In the paper's pipeline: Raw reads were preprocessed to remove errors, and CDR3 was defined by IMGT conventions from the conserved cysteine to phenylalanine. Clonality was computed by normalizing Shannon entropy by log2 of the number of productive unique TCRs and subtracting the result from 1. Whether each scalp clone was CD4 or CD8 was inferred by checking scalp TCRbeta sequences against the CD4 and CD8 repertoires from sorted blood. TCRdb limited this immuneACCESS table to in-frame rearrangements with V and J called. A share of clones is missing; checked studies link under half to unresolved V genes, and the rest is unexplained. V and J calls and clone size are copied from that table; D and trimming were computed from the DNA. This sample is represented by 170,000 or so clones; about 63% of them were singletons. The ten largest account for about 15% of the sample.

The receptor chain draws on TRBV7-9 and TRBJ2-5, with no confident D gene call. The sample here was CD4+ T cells sorted from blood, taken at week 0. The receptor was derived from a human donor with alopecia areata. The CDR3 sequence is CASSRTDPGGWPQETQYF. The sequence in DNA is TGTGCCAGCAGCCGTACGGACCCGGGCGGTTGGCCTCAAGAGACCCAGTACTTC.